This TCR beta chain was observed in a study of blood T cell repertoires in COVID-19. Study background: Samples representing acute and convalescent COVID-19 were sourced from the United States, Italy and Spain.

V was trimmed by 2 bases and J by 2 bases, leaving 13 bases between them. Per the germline V gene, CDR1 is LGHNA and CDR2 is YSLEER. The length of the CDR3 is 16 residues. Authors' analysis steps: By means of reference gene primer amplification, nucleated cell counts were estimated. Generated by immunoSEQ multiplex PCR, the TCRdb table keeps only in-frame clones and is missing some. The DNA gave D and trimming, while V, J and clone size come from that table. Here the sample spans 170,000 or so clones, 80% being singletons. This clonotype originated in a man aged 65 to 79 with active or convalescent COVID-19. The specimen sequenced was peripheral blood. The chain employs TRBV4-3 and TRBJ1-5; D gene unclear. For the CDR3, the DNA is TGCGCCAGCAGCCAAACGTACAGTCCAGGCAATCAGCCCCAGCATTTT. As protein: CASSQTYSPGNQPQHF.